This TCR beta chain was sequenced for a study of shared clonotypes between healthy human individuals. Ten immunoSEQ deep assay plates served to sequence unsorted PBMC DNA. In the original analysis: ImmunoSEQ supplied junction-only sequences lacking quality scores, so filtering was different. Sequenced by immunoSEQ multiplex PCR; TCRdb stores in-frame clones only, minus some. V and J calls and clone size are those listed in that table; D and trimming were worked out from the DNA. The sample includes about 470,000 clones, roughly 83% of them seen just once. Healthy and HIV-negative, the adult donors had no recent acute infections or vaccinations. The sequencing input was PBMCs. The receptor was isolated from a woman in her thirties or forties in good health. Some clones in this sample may be carry-over from other donors' samples.

DNA for the CDR3: TGTGCCAGCAGTTTAAGAGGGATAGGTCTTAGCAATCAGCCCCAGCATTTT. It yields the protein CASSLRGIGLSNQPQHF. The chain links TRBV28 to TRBJ1-5, with D unresolved. The CDR3 totals 17 residues. Germline CDR1 is MDHEN and CDR2 is SYDVKM. The ends were cut back, 2 bases at V and 0 bases at J, with 14 bases in the middle.